Shown below are 14 T cell receptor beta chains from a single sample sequenced in a study of CD8 T cells in ankylosing spondylitis. Study results and limitations: The study identified a TCR beta motif of about eight highly homologous variants that appeared characteristic of ankylosing spondylitis blood.

For these TCRs, the target antigens are not known. TCRdb re-called the 5' RACE reads through MiXCR, storing one row per CDR3 protein. The sample lists 100,000 to 150,000 distinct CDR3 sequences, 15% to 20% occurring once. The sample consisted of blood, either unsorted or a sorted T cell fraction (not recorded which). These receptors came from a male donor with ankylosing spondylitis.

The table lists this clonotype with a few counts. The chain combines TRBV29-1 with TRBJ1-1; D remains unclear. This CDR3 contains 11 residues. Trimming took off 5 bases at V and 5 bases at J, with 9 bases between the two ends. CDR1 and CDR2 from the germline V gene are SQVTM and ANQGSEA. The CDR3 sequence is CSVYDITEAFF. The CDR3 coding sequence is TGCAGCGTTTATGACATTACTGAAGCTTTCTTT. The full variable domain, completed using reference TRBV29-1 and TRBJ1-1, is SAVISQKPSRDICQRGTSLTIQCQVDSQVTMMFWYRQQPGQSLTLIATANQGSEATYESGFVIDKFPISRPNLTFSTLTVSNMSPEDSSIYLCSVYDITEAFFGQGTRLTVV.

The table lists this clonotype with a count of one. The chain links TRBV27 to TRBJ2-2, with D tentatively TRBD1 or TRBD2 (5 bases each). This CDR3 has 13 amino acids. Per germline, CDR1 MNHEY and CDR2 SMNVEV (reference sequence). V shed 5 bases and J shed 9 bases, with 13 bases lying between them. CDR3 region: CASSLGGEWELFF. As DNA, the CDR3 is TGTGCCAGCAGTCTTGGGGGAGAATGGGAGCTGTTTTTT.

In this sample, this clonotype turned up a few times. The V call is TRBV6-1, the J call TRBJ1-5; no clear D gene. Trimming shortened V by 6 bases and J by 12 bases, and 12 bases separated the two germline ends. The CDR3 spans 11 residues. Looked up from germline, CDR1 is MNHNS and CDR2 is SASEGT. The CDR3, as DNA: TGTGCCAGCAGGGGGTCGGGTTTCCAGCATTTT. It encodes CASRGSGFQHF.

This clonotype has only a few counts. The chain employs TRBV27 and TRBJ2-5, with 12 positions matching TRBD2. The CDR3 has 15 residues. J gave up 4 bases and V 2 bases, and 2 bases lay outside the gene matches. The germline V gene encodes CDR1 MNHEY and CDR2 SMNVEV (reference sequence). The CDR3 DNA follows: TGTGCCAGCAGTTTAAAGACTAGCGGGAGAGAGACCCAGTACTTC. It translates to CASSLKTSGRETQYF.

The CDR3 region has the DNA TGTGCCAGCAGCTTAGGGACACTCTACGAGCAGTACTTC. Translation gives CASSLGTLYEQYF. J is TRBJ2-7 and V is TRBV7-8, with D perhaps matching TRBD1 (5 bases). The CDR3 runs to 13 residues. V was cut by 1 base and J by 3 bases, with 7 bases left in between. Germline V gene lookup returns CDR1 SGHVS and CDR2 FQNEAQ.

There are a few counts of this clonotype. The V and J genes are TRBV10-3 and TRBJ2-7; 7 bases are a match to TRBD2. The junction had 9 bases not matched to a gene; V was cut back by 3 bases and J by 4 bases. Germline V lookup: CDR1 ENHRY, CDR2 SYGVKD. This CDR3 is 15 amino acids long. CDR3: CAISEARGRAYEQYF. CDR3 DNA: TGTGCCATCAGTGAAGCGCGGGGGAGGGCGTACGAGCAGTACTTC.

This clonotype was counted only a few times. The chain employs TRBV27 and TRBJ2-4; TRBD1 is a possible D gene (8 bases). Per germline, CDR1 MNHEY and CDR2 SMNVEV (reference sequence). V lost 6 bases and J 3 bases, leaving 33 bases between the germline ends. The CDR3 spans 21 residues. The CDR3 reads CASSPPGQGESSGGSKNIQYF. CDR3 DNA sequence: TGTGCCAGCAGCCCTCCTGGACAGGGCGAGTCTAGCGGAGGCAGCAAAAACATTCAGTACTTC.

The chain links TRBV20-1 to TRBJ1-1; TRBD1 is a possible D gene (6 bases). Germline V lookup: CDR1 DFQATT, CDR2 SNEGSKA (reference sequence). The CDR3 runs to 13 residues. Between the trimmed V and J ends, which lost 8 bases and 2 bases, there was a span of 15 bases. The CDR3 DNA follows: TGCAGTACCGCCGGGGGCGACAACACTGAAGCTTTCTTT. Its protein product is CSTAGGDNTEAFF.

This chain uses TRBV27 with TRBJ2-1; 7 nucleotides match TRBD1. Trimming cost V 5 bases and J 8 bases; bases outside gene matches: 6. The CDR3 length is 13 residues. Germline V gene sequence: CDR1 MNHEY, CDR2 SMNVEV (reference sequence). The CDR3 loop is CASSPKTGHEQFF. The CDR3 DNA reads as TGTGCCAGCAGTCCAAAGACAGGGCATGAGCAGTTCTTC.

This clonotype was recorded a few times. V gene TRBV29-1 combines with J gene TRBJ1-2; the D is unclear. CDR1 SQVTM and CDR2 ANQGSEA come from the germline V gene. The length of the CDR3 is 14 residues. The germline V and J ends were trimmed by 7 bases and 0 bases, with 15 bases remaining between them. The CDR3 region has the DNA TGCAGCGCCGCCGTTCAGCCTCCTAACTATGGCTACACCTTC. The encoded protein is CSAAVQPPNYGYTF.

This clonotype came up many times. This chain links TRBV10-3 with TRBJ2-3; 8 nucleotides match TRBD1. Germline CDR1 ENHRY, CDR2 SYGVKD. CDR3 length: 14 amino acids. The trim removed 6 bases at V and 0 bases at J, leaving 2 bases unmatched. The CDR3 DNA reads TGTGCCATCAGGGGGACAGGTAGCACAGATACGCAGTATTTT. Residues: CAIRGTGSTDTQYF.

The chain has TRBV27 and TRBJ2-1, with 10 bases that match TRBD2. The CDR3 covers 17 residues. Trimming cost V 4 bases and J 5 bases; bases outside gene matches: 11. Germline lookup yields CDR1 MNHEY and CDR2 SMNVEV (reference sequence). The CDR3 coding sequence is TGTGCCAGCAGTTCCACTAGCGGGACATGGGGAAACAATGAGCAGTTCTTC. Translating it yields CASSSTSGTWGNNEQFF.

The chain links TRBV14 to TRBJ1-2; a possible D gene is TRBD1 (5 bases). The CDR3 covers 13 residues. The V gene lost 1 base and the J gene lost 4 bases, with 7 bases spanning the gap. CDR1 SGHDN and CDR2 FVKESK come from the germline V gene. In nucleotides, the CDR3 is TGTGCCAGCAGCCAAGGACAGCTCTATGGCTACACCTTC. It specifies CASSQGQLYGYTF.

This chain joins TRBV12-5 and TRBJ2-1; maybe TRBD2 (5 bases). This CDR3 is built from 15 residues. The germline V gene has CDR1 LGHNT and CDR2 FRNRAP. Trimming took 3 bases from V and 8 from J, leaving 17 bases between them. CDR3 DNA: TGTGCTAGTGGTTTCGACCTAGCAGGTTGGGATGAGCAGTTCTTC. As protein: CASGFDLAGWDEQFF.